This TCR beta chain was observed in a study of immune evolution from preneoplasia to lung adenocarcinoma. Findings and caveats of the study: Normal lung had the highest top T cell clone frequencies. Clonality was highest in normal lung, lower in later-stage lesions apparently.

Trimming took off 3 bases at V and 5 bases at J, with 11 bases between the two ends. The CDR3 runs to 13 residues. The germline V gene has CDR1 SGHDT and CDR2 YYEEEE. Turning to this clone: What it binds is not known.

Patient tissue came from resections in Japan or China, 2014–2017. Histologic diagnosis was independently verified by two lung pathologists. Sequenced by immunoSEQ multiplex PCR; TCRdb stores in-frame clones only, minus some. The sample includes a few thousand clones, around 81% seen only once; the top ten take 13%. The sample was FFPE normal lung tissue adjacent to the tumor. This chain uses TRBV5-6 with TRBJ1-1; D call uncertain. The clonotype comes from a person aged 45-69 years with lung adenocarcinoma. CDR3: CASSSYHLTEAFF. As DNA, the CDR3 is TGTGCCAGCAGCTCGTATCATTTAACTGAAGCTTTCTTT.